This TCR beta chain stems from a study of PD-L1 blockade in urothelial cancer (dated by TCRdb to about 2017). Regarding the study in general: Therapy was started around 2014 for all patients, and atezolizumab 1,200 mg was administered intravenously every 3 weeks. Durable clinical benefit was defined as progression-free survival longer than 6 months, and TCR features were also tested against progression-free and overall survival. A median of about 140,000 T cells and 85,000 or so unique TCRs was obtained from blood samples, and a median clonality of around 0.08 was observed. The study was an exploratory multi-omic analysis of somatic, immune and clinical correlates of response to PD-L1 blockade with atezolizumab in urothelial cancer. Patients had an ECOG performance status of 0 or 1 and had received between 0 and 3 prior chemotherapy regimens. In the same patients, whole exome sequencing and RNA sequencing of pretreatment tumors were performed in addition to TCR sequencing. Nine patients achieved durable clinical benefit and 20 did not. Pretreatment blood TCR-seq was available for about 28 patients, at least one posttreatment blood collection was obtained for approximately 25 patients, and tumor TCR-seq was available for approximately 25 patients. Pretreatment tumor samples and matched peripheral blood, collected serially before and after atezolizumab treatment, underwent TCR sequencing. Blood samples were analyzed 3 weeks after the start of treatment (second dose) and 6 weeks after the start of treatment. About nine tenths of the roughly 29 patients were males with bladder-origin urothelial cancer, and about 65% of the roughly 30 reported a prior smoking history. The full study reports these points: A pretreatment peripheral blood TCR clonality below the median was linked to improved progression-free and overall survival. Because the sample size was small (n of about 30) and many exploratory analyses were performed, the results are intended to be hypothesis-generating. At 3 weeks after the start of treatment, tumor-associated TCR clones in peripheral blood had expanded more in patients with durable benefit (n ≈ 22, p = 0.022).

For this clone: What this receptor recognizes is not known. It has no much larger one-base neighbor in the sample; base qualities were not kept.

Each PCR received spiked-in synthetic TCR analog templates so that absolute template abundance could be estimated from read counts. Using the immunoSEQ assay, TCRbeta CDR3 regions were amplified from genomic DNA with bias-controlled V and J gene primers. Rearranged TCRbeta segments were sequenced at approximately 20X coverage. The study's own analysis went as follows. Clustering was used to correct sequencing errors, and CDR3s were annotated against IMGT to assign V, D and J genes. Downstream analyses used only productive TCRbeta rearrangements and left out out-of-frame or stop-codon sequences. Clonality was computed as one minus Shannon entropy normalized by the log of the number of unique productive sequences. Fisher's exact test with Benjamini-Hochberg correction, at a threshold of adjusted p below 0.01, was used to find clones that differed between time points or between blood and tumor. TCRdb mirrors the immuneACCESS table, restricted to in-frame sequences. Some clones are absent from its copies; in checked studies, under half trace to an unresolved V gene, and the reason for the others is unknown. V, J and clone size are taken as reported in that table, and D and trimming were inferred from the DNA itself. This sample has roughly 49,000 clones in its table, and around 83% of those were observed once. About 20% of the sample is in the top ten clones.

What the time point label conveys for this sample: pretreatment peripheral blood. The cohort included about 30 patients with locally advanced or metastatic urothelial carcinoma who were treated at Memorial Sloan Kettering on a trial protocol. Peripheral blood mononuclear cells were collected from each patient pretreatment and during treatment, giving between 1 and 8 total time points per patient. The Qiagen DNeasy Blood extraction kit was used to purify genomic DNA from total PBMCs and tumor samples. PBMCs were collected pretreatment and during treatment, and were isolated and stored as previously described. V is trimmed back by 0 bases and J by 7 bases, and the junction contains 8 bases that no gene match accounts for. Its CDR3 holds 16 amino acids, cysteine through phenylalanine. Just the 48-base CDR3 DNA is kept, in frame starting at base 1. The germline V gene gives CDR1 as ENHRY and CDR2 as SYGVKD.

The chain links TRBV10-3 with TRBJ1-5; TRBD1 agrees with 8 junctional bases. This receptor was taken from a man aged 55 to 70 with urothelial cancer. Sequencing used PBMCs, obtained around atezolizumab (anti-PD-L1) treatment. The encoded CDR3 is CAISESVDRAYQPQHF. The DNA sequence is TGTGCCATCAGTGAGTCCGTGGACAGGGCCTACCAGCCCCAGCATTTT.